Many counts were recorded for the clone carrying this T cell receptor beta chain. The sample originates from a study of T cells in Graves' hyperthyroidism and ophthalmopathy. Across the study: Peripheral blood specimens were obtained at initial diagnosis, prior to any treatment.

Amplification of TCR beta CDR3 regions used RNA as the template. With the HTBI primer set, the TCR CDR3 went through a first round of RT-PCR. TCRdb re-called the multiplex PCR reads with MiXCR, one entry per CDR3 protein. This sample has about half a million distinct CDR3 sequences, with around 24% found just once. The CDR3 spans 16 residues. V was pared by 5 bases and J by 0 bases, with 13 bases between. CDR1 is SGHAT and CDR2 is FQDESV in the germline V gene (reference sequence). For ophthalmopathy patients, the Clinical Activity Score was at least 3 and the NOSPECS grade at least 4; duration was under 3 months. Investigators excluded patients with uncontrolled infection, other autoimmune disease, pregnancy or lactation.

The sequence was collected from a woman in her twenties or thirties with Graves' ophthalmopathy. The chain is built from TRBV11-1 and TRBJ2-2, with D possibly TRBD1 on 6 matching bases. Source material: blood. In DNA, the CDR3 is TGTGCCAGCAGCCCCCCCTCAGGGGCGAACACCGGGGAGCTGTTTTTT. This translates into CASSPPSGANTGELFF.